This TCR beta chain was recovered during a study of technical replicates of blood from a few donors. V was pared by 5 bases and J by 2 bases, with 8 bases between. This CDR3 is built from 12 residues. Germline assignment: CDR1 SQVTM and CDR2 ANQGSEA. Some clones are missing from TCRdb's copy, which holds only in-frame ones; the method was immunoSEQ multiplex PCR. This sample has fewer than 60,000 clones; about 96% occur once, and the top ten carry about 3%. The TCR originated in a human donor in good health. Some clones in this sample may be carry-over from other donors' samples. The gene calls are TRBV29-1 and TRBJ2-3, with D possibly TRBD1 on 5 matching bases. The sequencing sample was made of PBMCs. The CDR3 loop reads CSVSRDTDTQYF. For the CDR3, the DNA is TGCAGCGTTTCCAGGGACACAGATACGCAGTATTTT.